These 8 T cell receptor beta chains share one sample of origin, sequenced in a study of blood T cell repertoires in COVID-19. TCRdb keeps only in-frame clones here, not all; method: immunoSEQ multiplex PCR. This table has under 200,000 clones, 65% to 85% appearing once. Source material: peripheral blood. These receptors all come from a woman aged 80 or older with active or convalescent COVID-19.

The chain uses TRBV2 and TRBJ2-2, with D tentatively TRBD2 (5 bases). Between the trimmed V and J ends, which lost 7 bases and 1 base, there was a span of 7 bases. There are 13 residues in the CDR3. Per germline, CDR1 SNHLY and CDR2 FYNNEI. The CDR3 DNA is TGTGCCAGCATTGGAGGGAACACCGGGGAGCTGTTTTTT. Protein: CASIGGNTGELFF. The full variable domain, its missing parts supplied by reference TRBV2 and TRBJ2-2, is EPEVTQTPSHQVTQMGQEVILRCVPISNHLYFYWYRQILGQKVEFLVSFYNNEISEKSEIFDDQFSVERPDGSNFTLKIRSTKLEDSAMYFCASIGGNTGELFFGEGSRLTVL.

Only one count was recorded for this clone. The V and J genes are TRBV5-6 and TRBJ2-7; TRBD2 aligns across 11 bases. This CDR3 comprises 15 residues. Germline loops: CDR1 SGHDT, CDR2 YYEEEE. Trimming removed 3 bases from V and 3 bases from J; junction bases left unmatched: 5. The CDR3 region is CASSSLAGGFYEQYF. The CDR3 bases are TGTGCCAGCAGCTCCCTAGCGGGGGGATTCTACGAGCAGTACTTC.

The V call is TRBV7-2, the J call TRBJ1-2; 10 positions match TRBD1. The V and J ends lost 5 bases and 8 bases, in that order; junction bases with no gene match: 5. CDR1 is SGHTA and CDR2 is FQGNSA in the germline V gene. CDR3 length equals 13 residues. CDR3 in DNA: TGTGCCAGCAGCCCCGACAGGGGGCTCGGCTACACCTTC. This sequence encodes CASSPDRGLGYTF.

This clone was seen more than once but under ten times. The chain links TRBV4-1 to TRBJ2-7, with TRBD1 identical over 10 bases. CDR1 and CDR2 from the germline V gene are MGHRA and YSYEKL. The CDR3 has 14 amino acids. V shed 1 base, J shed 7 bases, and the junction held 4 bases outside the gene matches. DNA for the CDR3: TGCGCCAGCAGCCAAGGACAGGGGGCGCGGGAGCAGTACTTC. As protein: CASSQGQGAREQYF.

The rearrangement links TRBV28 to TRBJ2-3, with a tentative D call TRBD2 (6 bases). V was trimmed by 10 bases and J by 0 bases, leaving 17 bases between them. The CDR3 spans 15 residues. Germline CDR1 and CDR2: MDHEN and SYDVKM. Here the CDR3 DNA reads TGTGCCACTGGGTGGGGGAGGCCTAGCACAGATACGCAGTATTTT. It codes for CATGWGRPSTDTQYF.

J is TRBJ2-7 and V is TRBV6-5; 10 bases are shared with TRBD1. Unmatched junction bases numbered 5, after V lost 5 bases and J lost 1 base. The V gene's germline CDR1 is MNHEY and CDR2 SVGAGI. The CDR3 is 15 residues long. DNA of the CDR3: TGTGCCAGCAGTCACCGGGACAGGGGTTCCTACGAGCAGTACTTC. This translates into CASSHRDRGSYEQYF.

V usage is TRBV6-5 and J usage is TRBJ2-3, with a weak D call TRBD1 (6 bases). Germline lookup yields CDR1 MNHEY and CDR2 SVGAGI. The CDR3 runs 14 residues. With 7 bases removed from V and 2 bases from J, the gap between germline ends came to 13 bases. CDR3 sequence reads: CASTEQGHTDTQYF. The CDR3 DNA is TGTGCCAGCACCGAGCAGGGGCACACAGATACGCAGTATTTT.

The rearrangement joins TRBV5-1 to TRBJ2-4; D is perhaps TRBD1 (6 bases). Per the germline V gene, CDR1 is SGHRS and CDR2 is YFSETQ. The CDR3 runs to 14 residues. Trimming removed 2 bases from V and 8 bases from J, with 14 bases in between. The CDR3 DNA reads TGCGCCAGCAGCTTTTCCCCAGGGGTGGACATTCAGTACTTC. Residues: CASSFSPGVDIQYF. Based on the CDR3 plus reference TRBV5-1 and TRBJ2-4, the full variable domain is KAGVTQTPRYLIKTRGQQVTLSCSPISGHRSVSWYQQTPGQGLQFLFEYFSETQRNKGNFPGRFSGRQFSNSRSEMNVSTLELGDSALYLCASSFSPGVDIQYFGAGTRLSVL.